The text below deals with one TCR beta chain. This CDR3 region has 16 residues. Germline-derived CDR1 and CDR2 are SGHRS and YFSETQ. Trimming removed 0 bases from V and 5 bases from J; junction bases left unmatched: 6. Method: immunoSEQ multiplex PCR; TCRdb's copy keeps in-frame clones and lacks some. The sample records 80,000 to 100,000 clones, approximately 84% being singletons. This record belongs to a study of PD-1 blockade in mismatch repair-deficient tumors. A few pembrolizumab responders had their TCRs sequenced. The chain links TRBV5-1 to TRBJ1-2, with TRBD1 matching 11 bases. This TCR was sampled from an adult with mismatch repair-deficient cancer. Specimen: peripheral blood, collected 12 weeks after starting pembrolizumab. CDR3: CASSLGPGQGVYGYTF. The CDR3 DNA reads TGCGCCAGCAGCTTGGGGCCGGGACAGGGGGTTTATGGCTACACCTTC.